This is a list of T cell receptor beta chains from one sample in a study of cytomegalovirus exposure and HLA in healthy donors. This table comes from immunoSEQ multiplex PCR, and its TCRdb copy is limited to in-frame clones, with some not included. The sample yields tens of thousands of clones, of which the top ten take up approximately 1.5%. The sequencing sample was made of PBMCs. These receptors were obtained from a woman aged 55-69 years in good health and CMV-seronegative. Each CDR3 is given with its conserved first and last residue. D genes are given only for firm matches.

TRBJ2-2 | TRBV28 | TRBD1 | TGTGCCAGCAGGGGGACAGGGGGGGACACCGGGGAGCTGTTTTTT | CASRGTGGDTGELFF
TRBJ2-6 | TRBV7-2 | NA | TGTGCCAGCAGCTTAGCCCGACTTCGCTCTGGGGCCAACGTCCTGACTTTC | CASSLARLRSGANVLTF
TRBJ1-5 | TRBV2 | TRBD1 | TGTGCCAGCAGCTACGGAGGACAGGGTAATCAGCCCCAGCATTTT | CASSYGGQGNQPQHF
TRBJ2-7 | TRBV6-1 | NA | TGTGCCAGCATGAGTGCAGGGTCCCATACCTACGAGCAGTACTTC | CASMSAGSHTYEQYF
TRBJ1-2 | TRBV25-1 | NA | TGTGCCAGCAGTGAATCCGGGACATCGTATGGCTACACCTTC | CASSESGTSYGYTF
TRBJ2-7 | TRBV28 | TRBD2 | TGTGCCAGCAGTTCACTGGATGGAGCGGGAGGGCCGGGGGAGCAGTACTTC | CASSSLDGAGGPGEQYF
TRBJ2-4 | TRBV2 | TRBD1 | TGTGCCAGCAGTGAGGGACAGGGGGCAGTCAAAAACATTCAGTACTTC | CASSEGQGAVKNIQYF
TRBJ2-7 | TRBV2 | TRBD2 | TGTGCCAGCAACTCCGGCGGGGGGGCCTACGAGCAGTACTTC | CASNSGGGAYEQYF
TRBJ2-7 | TRBV30 | NA | TGTGCCTGGAATGGGGGCTTAAGCGAGCAGTACTTC | CAWNGGLSEQYF
TRBJ1-1 | TRBV25-1 | NA | TGTGCCAGCAGTGAGGTGGGGCTGAACACTGAAGCTTTCTTT | CASSEVGLNTEAFF
TRBJ2-2 | TRBV28 | NA | TGTGCCAGCAGTTTATTCTTAGGCTTACTAGCGAACACCGGGGAGCTGTTTTTT | CASSLFLGLLANTGELFF
TRBJ2-1 | TRBV4-2 | TRBD2 | TGTGCCAGCAGCCGCCGAACTAGCGGGAGTTACACTGAGCAGTTCTTC | CASSRRTSGSYTEQFF
TRBJ2-7 | TRBV19 | NA | TGTGCCAGTAGTACACCCGGGACTTCAGGCCACGAGCAGTACTTC | CASSTPGTSGHEQYF
TRBJ2-1 | TRBV27 | NA | TGTGCCAGCATGGGGAGCTGGAAGTTTAATGAGCAGTTCTTC | CASMGSWKFNEQFF
TRBJ1-1 | TRBV5-1 | TRBD1 | TGCGCCAGCAGCCCATGGACAGGGGAGTATACTGAAGCTTTCTTT | CASSPWTGEYTEAFF
TRBJ1-6 | TRBV25-1 | NA | TGTGCCAGCAACCAGCGATCACCCCTCCACTTT | CASNQRSPLHF
TRBJ2-7 | TRBV7-6 | TRBD2 | TGTGCCAGCAGCTTTCGGACTAGCGGGATTTCTGACGAGCAGTACTTC | CASSFRTSGISDEQYF
TRBJ2-3 | TRBV18 | TRBD2 | TGTGCCAGCTCACCACCGGGCACTAGCGGGGTCACAGATACGCAGTATTTT | CASSPPGTSGVTDTQYF
TRBJ2-7 | TRBV18 | NA | TGTGCCAGCTCACCTAGACGGGAGAAGGAGTACGAGCAGTACTTC | CASSPRREKEYEQYF
TRBJ2-1 | TRBV6-1 | TRBD2 | TGTGCCAGCAGTGAAGGGCTAGCGGGAGTGGGTGAGCAGTTCTTC | CASSEGLAGVGEQFF
TRBJ1-1 | TRBV19 | TRBD1 | TGTGCCAGTAGTTCACCCGGACAGGGCGGTACTGAAGCTTTCTTT | CASSSPGQGGTEAFF
TRBJ2-1 | TRBV2 | NA | TGTGCCAGCATAGGCGGGGATGCCCAGTTCTTC | CASIGGDAQFF
TRBJ2-3 | TRBV29-1 | NA | TGCAGCGCTACTGTCTACCTGGAGGAGAGCACAGATACGCAGTATTTT | CSATVYLEESTDTQYF
TRBJ2-7 | TRBV2 | TRBD2 | TGTGCCAGCAGTCTCACTAGCGGTCCTACCTACGAGCAGTACTTC | CASSLTSGPTYEQYF
TRBJ1-5 | TRBV28 | TRBD1 | TGTGCCAGCAGCCTACGAGGGACAGGTTCGCGCAATCAGCCCCAGCATTTT | CASSLRGTGSRNQPQHF
TRBJ2-2 | TRBV6-5 | NA | TGTGCCAGCAAGGGAAGGGGTACCGGGGAGCTGTTTTTT | CASKGRGTGELFF
TRBJ2-7 | TRBV10-1 | NA | TGCGCCAGCAGTGAGTCGTCTACTTGGGGGGGGGCTGGGCACGAGCAGTACTTC | CASSESSTWGGAGHEQYF
TRBJ2-4 | TRBV6-1 | TRBD1 | TGTGCCAGCAGCGGGACAGCAAACATTCAGTACTTC | CASSGTANIQYF
TRBJ2-3 | TRBV11-3 | TRBD2 | TGTGCCAGCAGCCCCGGGGGGTTGACGTCAGATACGCAGTATTTT | CASSPGGLTSDTQYF